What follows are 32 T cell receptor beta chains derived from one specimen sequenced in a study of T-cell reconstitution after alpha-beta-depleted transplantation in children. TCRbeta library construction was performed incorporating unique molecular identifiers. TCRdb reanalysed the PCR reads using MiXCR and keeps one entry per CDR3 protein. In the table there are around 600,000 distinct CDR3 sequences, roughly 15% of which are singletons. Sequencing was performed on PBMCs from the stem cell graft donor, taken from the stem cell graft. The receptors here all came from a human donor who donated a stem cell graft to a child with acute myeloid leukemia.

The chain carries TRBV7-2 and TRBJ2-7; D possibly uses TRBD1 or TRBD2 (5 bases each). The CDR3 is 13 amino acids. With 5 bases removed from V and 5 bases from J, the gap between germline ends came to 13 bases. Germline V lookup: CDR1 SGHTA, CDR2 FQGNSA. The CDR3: CASSPGGSDEQYV. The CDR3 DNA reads TGTGCCAGCAGCCCTGGGGGATCGGACGAGCAGTACGTC.

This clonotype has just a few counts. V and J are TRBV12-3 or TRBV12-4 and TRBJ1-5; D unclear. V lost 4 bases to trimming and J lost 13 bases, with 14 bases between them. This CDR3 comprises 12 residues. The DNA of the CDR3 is TGTGCCAGCAGTTCCGATAGACCGCCGCAGCATTTT. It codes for CASSSDRPPQHF.

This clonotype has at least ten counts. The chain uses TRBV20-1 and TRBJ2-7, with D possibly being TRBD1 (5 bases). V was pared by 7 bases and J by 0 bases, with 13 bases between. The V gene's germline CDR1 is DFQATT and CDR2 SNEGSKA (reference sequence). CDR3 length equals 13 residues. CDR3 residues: CSGTGPSSYEQYF. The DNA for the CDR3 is TGCAGTGGAACAGGTCCGAGCTCCTACGAGCAGTACTTC.

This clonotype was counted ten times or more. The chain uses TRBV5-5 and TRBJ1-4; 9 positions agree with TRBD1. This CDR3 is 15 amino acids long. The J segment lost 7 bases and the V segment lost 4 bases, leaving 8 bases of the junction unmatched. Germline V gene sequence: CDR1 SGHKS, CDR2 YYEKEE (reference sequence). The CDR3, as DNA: TGTGCCAGCAGCGTTAGGACAGGGGATGGTGAAAAACTGTTTTTT. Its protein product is CASSVRTGDGEKLFF.

Here the CDR3 reads CASSQDSVGTDTQYF. The DNA for the CDR3 is TGCGCCAGCAGCCAAGATTCCGTAGGCACAGATACGCAGTATTTT. J is TRBJ2-3 and V is TRBV4-3; D is undetermined. Trimming removed 0 bases at V and 1 base at J, with 8 bases between. Germline CDR1 and CDR2: LGHNA and YSLEER. This CDR3 region has 15 residues.

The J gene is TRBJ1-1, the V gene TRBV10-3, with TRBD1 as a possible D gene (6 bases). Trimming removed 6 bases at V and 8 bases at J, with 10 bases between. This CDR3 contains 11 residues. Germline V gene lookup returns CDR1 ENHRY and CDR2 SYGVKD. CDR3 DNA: TGTGCCATCAGGATGGACAGCGAAGCTTTCTTT. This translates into CAIRMDSEAFF.

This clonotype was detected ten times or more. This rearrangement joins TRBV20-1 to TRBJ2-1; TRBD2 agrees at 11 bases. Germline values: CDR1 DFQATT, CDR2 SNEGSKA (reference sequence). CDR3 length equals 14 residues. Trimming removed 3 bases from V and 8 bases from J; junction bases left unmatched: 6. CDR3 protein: CSASLAGGWDEQFF. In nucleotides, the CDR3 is TGCAGTGCTAGCCTAGCGGGGGGCTGGGATGAGCAGTTCTTC.

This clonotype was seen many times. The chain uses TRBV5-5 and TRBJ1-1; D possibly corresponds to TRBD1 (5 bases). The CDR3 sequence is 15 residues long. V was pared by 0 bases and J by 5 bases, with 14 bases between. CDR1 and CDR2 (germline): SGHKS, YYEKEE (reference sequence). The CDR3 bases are TGTGCCAGCAGCTTGGAGGGACGGTCCTTAACTGAAGCTTTCTTT. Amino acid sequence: CASSLEGRSLTEAFF.

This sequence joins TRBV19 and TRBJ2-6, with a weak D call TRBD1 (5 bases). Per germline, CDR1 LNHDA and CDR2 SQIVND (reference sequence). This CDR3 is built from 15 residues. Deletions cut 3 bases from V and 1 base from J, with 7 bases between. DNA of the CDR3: TGTGCCAGTAGTATCCCAGGGTCTGGGGCCAACGTCCTGACTTTC. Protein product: CASSIPGSGANVLTF.

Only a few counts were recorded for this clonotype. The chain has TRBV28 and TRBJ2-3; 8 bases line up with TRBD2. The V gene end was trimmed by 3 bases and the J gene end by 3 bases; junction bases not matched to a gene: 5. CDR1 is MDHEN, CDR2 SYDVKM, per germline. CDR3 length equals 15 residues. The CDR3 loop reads CASSFATSVTDTQYF. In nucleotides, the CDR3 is TGTGCCAGCAGTTTCGCGACTAGCGTAACAGATACGCAGTATTTT.

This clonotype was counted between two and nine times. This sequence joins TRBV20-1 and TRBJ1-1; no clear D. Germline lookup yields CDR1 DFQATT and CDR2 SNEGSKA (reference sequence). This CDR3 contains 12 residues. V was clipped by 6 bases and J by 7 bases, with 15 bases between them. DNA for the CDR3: TGCAGTGCACGCCAGGAGGGAGGTGAAGCTTTCTTT. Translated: CSARQEGGEAFF.

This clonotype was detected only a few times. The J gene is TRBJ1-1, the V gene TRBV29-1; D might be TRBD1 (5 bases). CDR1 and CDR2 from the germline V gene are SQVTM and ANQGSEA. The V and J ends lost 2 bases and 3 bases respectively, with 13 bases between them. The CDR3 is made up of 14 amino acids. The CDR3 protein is CSVELGPGDTEAFF. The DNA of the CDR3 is TGCAGCGTTGAATTGGGCCCGGGGGACACTGAAGCTTTCTTT.

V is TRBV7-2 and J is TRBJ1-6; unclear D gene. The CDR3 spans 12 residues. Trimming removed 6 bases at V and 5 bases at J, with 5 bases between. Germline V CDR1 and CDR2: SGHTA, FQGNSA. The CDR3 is CASREDNSPLHF. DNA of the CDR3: TGTGCCAGCAGAGAAGATAATTCACCCCTCCACTTT.

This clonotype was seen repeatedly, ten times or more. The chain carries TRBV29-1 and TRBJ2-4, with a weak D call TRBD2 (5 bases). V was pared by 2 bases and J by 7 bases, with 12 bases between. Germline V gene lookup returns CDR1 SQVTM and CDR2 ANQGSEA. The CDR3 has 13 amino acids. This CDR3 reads CSVEWPGKNIQYF. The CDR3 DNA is TGCAGCGTTGAATGGCCCGGGAAGAACATTCAGTACTTC.

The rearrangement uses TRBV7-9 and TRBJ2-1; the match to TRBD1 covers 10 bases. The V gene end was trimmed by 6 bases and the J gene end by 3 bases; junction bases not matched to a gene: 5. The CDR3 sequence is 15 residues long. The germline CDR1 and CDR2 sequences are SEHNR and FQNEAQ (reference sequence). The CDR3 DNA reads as TGTGCCAGCAGTTTCGGACAGGGGGACTACAATGAGCAGTTCTTC. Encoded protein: CASSFGQGDYNEQFF.

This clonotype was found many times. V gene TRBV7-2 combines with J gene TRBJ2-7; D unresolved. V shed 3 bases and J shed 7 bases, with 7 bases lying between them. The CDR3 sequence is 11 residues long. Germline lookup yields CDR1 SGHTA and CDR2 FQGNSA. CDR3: CASSFVGEQYF. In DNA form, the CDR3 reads TGTGCCAGCAGCTTTGTAGGAGAGCAGTACTTC.

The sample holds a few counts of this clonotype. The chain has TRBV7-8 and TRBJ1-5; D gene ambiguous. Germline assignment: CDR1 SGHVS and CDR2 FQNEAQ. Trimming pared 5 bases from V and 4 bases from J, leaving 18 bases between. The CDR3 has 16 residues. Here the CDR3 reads CASSLRRGVTNQPQHF. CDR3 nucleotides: TGTGCCAGCAGCCTACGGCGAGGAGTTACAAATCAGCCCCAGCATTTT.

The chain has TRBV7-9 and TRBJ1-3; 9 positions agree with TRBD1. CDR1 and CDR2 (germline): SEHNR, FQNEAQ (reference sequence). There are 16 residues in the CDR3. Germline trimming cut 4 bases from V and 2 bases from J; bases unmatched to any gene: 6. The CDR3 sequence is CASSSKTGGTGNTIYF. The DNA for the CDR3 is TGTGCCAGCAGCTCGAAGACAGGGGGTACTGGAAACACCATATATTTT.

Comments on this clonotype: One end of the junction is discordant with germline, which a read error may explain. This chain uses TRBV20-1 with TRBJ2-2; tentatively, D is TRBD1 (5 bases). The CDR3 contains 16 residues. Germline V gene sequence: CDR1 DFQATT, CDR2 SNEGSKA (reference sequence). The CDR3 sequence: CCARAPGRVDTGELFF. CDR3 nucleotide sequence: TGCTGTGCTAGAGCCCCGGGCAGGGTGGACACCGGGGAGCTGTTTTTT.

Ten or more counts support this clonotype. The CDR3 sequence is CASGAGASTDTQYF. In DNA, the CDR3 is TGTGCCAGCGGTGCCGGGGCCAGCACAGATACGCAGTATTTT. The rearrangement links TRBV6-4 to TRBJ2-3, with D perhaps given as TRBD1 or TRBD2 (5 bases each). Trimming removed 8 bases from V and 0 bases from J, with 12 bases in between. CDR3 length equals 14 residues. From germline, CDR1 is MRHNA and CDR2 SNTAGT.

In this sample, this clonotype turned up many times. The CDR3 region is CASSLAAGRITDTQYF. The CDR3 region has the DNA TGTGCCAGCAGCTTAGCCGCGGGGAGAATCACAGATACGCAGTATTTT. This chain joins TRBV7-8 and TRBJ2-3, with D tentatively TRBD2 (6 bases). Germline CDR1 SGHVS, CDR2 FQNEAQ. Trimming took 0 bases from V and 2 from J, leaving 12 bases between them. The CDR3 has 16 amino acids.

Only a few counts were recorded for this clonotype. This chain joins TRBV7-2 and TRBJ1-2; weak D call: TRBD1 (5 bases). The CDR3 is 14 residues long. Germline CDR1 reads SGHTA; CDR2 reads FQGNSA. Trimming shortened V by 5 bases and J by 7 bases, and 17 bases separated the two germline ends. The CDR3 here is CASSPAGGDSGYTF. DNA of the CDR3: TGTGCCAGCAGCCCAGCGGGGGGGGACTCTGGCTACACCTTC.

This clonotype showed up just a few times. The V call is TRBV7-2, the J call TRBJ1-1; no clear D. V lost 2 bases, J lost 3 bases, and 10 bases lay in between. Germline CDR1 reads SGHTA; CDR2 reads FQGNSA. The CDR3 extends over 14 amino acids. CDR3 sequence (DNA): TGTGCCAGCAGCTTAATGGTGAAGGACACTGAAGCTTTCTTT. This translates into CASSLMVKDTEAFF.

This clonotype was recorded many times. The CDR3 protein is CASGLGDSSYNEQFF. CDR3 nucleotides: TGTGCCAGTGGCCTAGGGGATAGCTCCTACAATGAGCAGTTCTTC. This chain uses TRBV13 with TRBJ2-1; perhaps TRBD1 as D (5 bases). Trimming left V 9 bases short and J 0 bases short, with 15 bases between. The CDR3 extends over 15 amino acids. Germline assignment: CDR1 PRHDT and CDR2 FYEKMQ (reference sequence).

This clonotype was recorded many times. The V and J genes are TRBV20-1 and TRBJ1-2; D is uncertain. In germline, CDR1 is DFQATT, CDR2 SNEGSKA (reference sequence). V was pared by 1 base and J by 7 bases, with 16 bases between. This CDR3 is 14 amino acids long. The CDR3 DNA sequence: TGCAGTGCTAGAGGGTACCCCCTTCGTGGTGGCTACACCTTC. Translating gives CSARGYPLRGGYTF.

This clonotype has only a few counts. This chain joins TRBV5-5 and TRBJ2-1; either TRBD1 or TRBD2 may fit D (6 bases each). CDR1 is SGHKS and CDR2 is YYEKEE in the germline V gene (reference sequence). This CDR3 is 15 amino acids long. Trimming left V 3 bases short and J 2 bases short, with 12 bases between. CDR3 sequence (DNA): TGTGCCAGCAGCTCTCCAGGGGAGGCCTACAATGAGCAGTTCTTC. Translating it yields CASSSPGEAYNEQFF.

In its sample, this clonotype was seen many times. DNA for the CDR3: TGTGCCAGCAGTTCCTCCCCCCTCAGCAAGCAGTACGTC. It encodes CASSSSPLSKQYV. This rearrangement joins TRBV6-5 to TRBJ2-7; unclear D gene. The CDR3 is 13 amino acids. Germline CDR1 and CDR2: MNHEY and SVGAGI. V was trimmed by 4 bases and J by 8 bases, leaving 15 bases between them.

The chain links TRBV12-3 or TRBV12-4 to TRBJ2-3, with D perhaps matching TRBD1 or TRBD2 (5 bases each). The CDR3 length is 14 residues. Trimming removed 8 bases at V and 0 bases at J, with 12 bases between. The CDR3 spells CASLGAPSTDTQYF. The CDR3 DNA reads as TGTGCCAGCCTCGGGGCCCCTAGCACAGATACGCAGTATTTT.

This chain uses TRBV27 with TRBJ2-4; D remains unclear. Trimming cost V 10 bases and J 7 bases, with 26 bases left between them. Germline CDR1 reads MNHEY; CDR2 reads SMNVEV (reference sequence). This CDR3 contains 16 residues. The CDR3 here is CATRRGSSEIGNIQYF. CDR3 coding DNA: TGTGCCACCAGAAGAGGTTCCAGTGAGATCGGGAACATTCAGTACTTC.

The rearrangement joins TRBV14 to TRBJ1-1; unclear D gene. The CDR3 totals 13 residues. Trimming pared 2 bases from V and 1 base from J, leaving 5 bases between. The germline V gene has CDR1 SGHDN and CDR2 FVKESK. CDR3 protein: CASSQLKNTEAFF. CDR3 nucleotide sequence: TGTGCCAGCAGCCAATTAAAGAACACTGAAGCTTTCTTT.

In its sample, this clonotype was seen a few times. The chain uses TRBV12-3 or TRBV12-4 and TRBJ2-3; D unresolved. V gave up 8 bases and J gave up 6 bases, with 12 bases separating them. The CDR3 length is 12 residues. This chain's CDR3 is CASGPPGDTQYF. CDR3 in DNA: TGTGCCAGCGGACCCCCCGGGGATACGCAGTATTTT.

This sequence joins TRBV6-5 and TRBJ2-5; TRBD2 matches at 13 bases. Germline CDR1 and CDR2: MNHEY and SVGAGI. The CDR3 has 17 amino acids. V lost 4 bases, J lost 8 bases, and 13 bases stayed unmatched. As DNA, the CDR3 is TGTGCCAGCAGTTTACAGGCATCGAGACTAGCGGGGGGAACCCAGTACTTC. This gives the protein CASSLQASRLAGGTQYF.